The rows below give T cell receptor beta chains drawn from one sample of a study of cytomegalovirus exposure and HLA in healthy donors. Profiled with immunoSEQ multiplex PCR; TCRdb holds only in-frame clones, not every one. The sample comprises over 100,000 clones, about 79% of which are singletons, and 5% to 6.5% rests with the top ten. The sequencing input was PBMCs. Receptors were obtained from a man in his fifties or sixties in good health and CMV-seropositive. Each CDR3 is given with its conserved first and last residue. D genes are given only for firm matches. Size tells how often a clone was seen (once, few, many) or the class of an expanded clone, and some rows leave it out.

TRBV15	once	NA	TRBJ1-4	CATSSSMRVGEKLFF	TGTGCCACCAGCAGTTCTATGAGGGTGGGGGAAAAACTGTTTTTT
TRBV5-6	NA	TRBD2	TRBJ2-5	CASSLMPAGGAVETQYF	TGTGCCAGCAGCTTGATGCCGGCCGGGGGGGCCGTGGAGACCCAGTACTTC
TRBV6-5	NA	NA	TRBJ2-7	CASSYSNEGYEQYF	TGTGCCAGCAGTTACTCGAATGAGGGCTACGAGCAGTACTTC
TRBV6-1	once	TRBD1	TRBJ1-1	CASSFSRGPEAFF	TGTGCCAGCAGTTTTTCAAGGGGGCCTGAAGCTTTCTTT
TRBV7-9	NA	TRBD1	TRBJ1-1	CASSYPGTGWVAFF	TGTGCCAGCAGCTACCCAGGGACAGGGTGGGTAGCTTTCTTT
TRBV7-6	NA	TRBD2	TRBJ2-1	CASSLASGGYEQFF	TGTGCCAGCAGCTTAGCTAGCGGGGGCTATGAGCAGTTCTTC
TRBV13	NA	NA	TRBJ2-3	CASSFEGQSQYTQYF	TGTGCCAGCAGCTTTGAAGGACAGAGCCAGTATACGCAGTATTTT
TRBV5-1	NA	NA	TRBJ2-7	CASSLGHESYEQYF	TGCGCCAGCAGCTTGGGACACGAATCCTACGAGCAGTACTTC
TRBV27	few	NA	TRBJ1-5	CASSLSRGNQPQHF	TGTGCCAGCAGTCTGAGTCGAGGCAATCAGCCCCAGCATTTT
TRBV19	NA	NA	TRBJ2-3	CASSINPSADTQYF	TGTGCCAGTAGTATTAACCCTAGCGCAGATACGCAGTATTTT
TRBV5-6	NA	NA	TRBJ1-1	CASSPQGRDTEAFF	TGTGCCAGCAGCCCACAGGGACGGGACACTGAAGCTTTCTTT
TRBV21-1	NA	NA	TRBJ2-7	CASSPQWARRNYEQYF	TGTGCCAGCAGCCCACAATGGGCCCGCAGGAATTACGAGCAGTACTTC
TRBV5-5	NA	NA	TRBJ1-6	CASSLILSSYNSPLHF	TGTGCCAGCAGCTTAATCCTTAGCTCCTATAATTCACCCCTCCACTTT
TRBV6-5	NA	NA	TRBJ2-7	CASNPRRGYEQYF	TGTGCCAGCAATCCCCGGAGGGGCTACGAGCAGTACTTC
TRBV6-5	NA	NA	TRBJ1-5	CASSEVNSNQPQHF	TGCGCCAGCAGTGAGGTAAATAGCAATCAGCCCCAGCATTTT
TRBV4-1	NA	TRBD1	TRBJ2-7	CASSQVRAGGNGEQYF	TGCGCCAGCAGCCAAGTAAGGGCAGGGGGCAACGGCGAGCAGTACTTC
TRBV5-1	once	NA	TRBJ2-2	CASSFIRQSTGELFF	TGCGCCAGCAGCTTCATCAGGCAATCAACCGGGGAGCTGTTTTTT
TRBV11-2	NA	NA	TRBJ2-7	CASSFGSPSLYEQYF	TGTGCCAGCAGCTTCGGGTCTCCATCACTCTACGAGCAGTACTTC
TRBV2	NA	TRBD2	TRBJ2-3	CASRGLAGASDTQYF	TGTGCCAGCAGGGGACTAGCGGGGGCCTCAGATACGCAGTATTTT